This T cell receptor beta chain was documented in a study of vaccination effects on CD4 cells after COVID-19. Study-level findings and limits: By a late point after vaccination, infection- and vaccine-induced clones had shrunk markedly through clonal contraction.

Antigen-specific CD4+ T cells expanded by the ViraFEST assay with viral peptide pools were then sequenced. A 10-day culture period preceded the isolation of CD4+ T cells. In the vaccine recipients, nucleocapsid antibodies were negative and there was no prior SARS-CoV-2 infection. Germline CDR1 and CDR2: MNHEY and SMNVEV (reference sequence). This CDR3 is 15 amino acids long. Trimming took off 2 bases at V and 1 base at J, with 11 bases between the two ends. Measured with immunoSEQ multiplex PCR; TCRdb has only the in-frame clones, and not every one. The table has under 80,000 clones, 60% to 85% seen once. Concerning this clone: Its antigen is unidentified.

This receptor was identified in a human donor who received a COVID-19 vaccine. Source: CD4+ T cells from PBMCs cultured with SARS-CoV-2 spike peptides, taken before COVID-19 vaccination. The rearrangement uses TRBV27 and TRBJ1-1; D not certain. This chain's CDR3 is CASSLSRSWNTEAFF. DNA of the CDR3: TGTGCCAGCAGTTTAAGTCGCTCCTGGAACACTGAAGCTTTCTTT.